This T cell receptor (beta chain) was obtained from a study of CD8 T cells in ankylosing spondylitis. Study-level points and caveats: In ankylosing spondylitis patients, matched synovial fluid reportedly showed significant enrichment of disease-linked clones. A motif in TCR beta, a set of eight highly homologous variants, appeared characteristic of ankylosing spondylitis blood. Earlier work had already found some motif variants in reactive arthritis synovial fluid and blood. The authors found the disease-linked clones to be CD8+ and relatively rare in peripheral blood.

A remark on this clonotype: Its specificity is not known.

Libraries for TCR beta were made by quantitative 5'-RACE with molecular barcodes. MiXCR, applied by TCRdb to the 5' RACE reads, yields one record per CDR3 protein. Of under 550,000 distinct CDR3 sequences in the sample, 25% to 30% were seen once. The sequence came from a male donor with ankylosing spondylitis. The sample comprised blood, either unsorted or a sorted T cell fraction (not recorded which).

This CDR3 is CASSSGTEGVDTQYF. CDR3 nucleotide sequence: TGCGCCAGCAGCTCCGGGACGGAGGGTGTGGATACGCAGTATTTT. This chain connects TRBV5-1 to TRBJ2-3, with D possibly TRBD2 on 6 matching bases. Germline values: CDR1 SGHRS, CDR2 YFSETQ. The V and J ends lost 3 bases and 6 bases respectively, with 17 bases between them. The CDR3 spans 15 residues.